This T cell receptor (beta chain) was recovered during a study of preoperative IRX-2 immunotherapy in early breast cancer. This CDR3 spans 16 amino acids. The ends were cut back, 6 bases at V and 9 bases at J, with 21 bases in the middle. Sequencing used immunoSEQ multiplex PCR; TCRdb keeps in-frame clones, though not all of them. The data hold 75,000 to 100,000 clones, with about nine tenths observed a single time. Sample treatment: preoperative locoregional IRX-2 cytokine immunotherapy. Samples came from a phase Ib trial of preoperative locoregional IRX-2 cytokine immunotherapy. The specimen comprised tumor tissue, sampled after IRX-2 immunotherapy. This receptor was identified in a human donor with breast cancer. The chain uses TRBV23-1 and TRBJ1-6; no clear D gene. TRBV23-1 is designated an ORF whose function remains uncertain. CDR3 nucleotides: TGCGCCAGCAGCCAAGATCCCGTCAGGAGACTTTCACCCCTCCACTTT. The encoded protein is CASSQDPVRRLSPLHF.